This passage covers 21 T cell receptor beta chains from one sample sequenced in a study of blood T cell repertoires in COVID-19. Produced via immunoSEQ multiplex PCR; TCRdb's table is partial and in-frame only. The sample contains some 77,000 clones, about four fifths of which appear only once. The sequencing sample was made of peripheral blood. The receptors stem from a woman aged 65 to 85 with acute or convalescent COVID-19.

This chain joins TRBV7-2 and TRBJ1-4, with 9 bases lining up with TRBD1. Losses at the gene ends were 5 bases for V and 8 bases for J; bases not matched to a gene: 6. The germline CDR1 and CDR2 sequences are SGHTA and FQGNSA. The CDR3 is made up of 14 amino acids. This chain's CDR3 is CASSPDRGGEKLFF. The CDR3 DNA reads as TGTGCCAGCAGCCCGGACAGGGGAGGGGAAAAACTGTTTTTT.

V and J are TRBV7-8 and TRBJ2-5, with 10 bases fitting TRBD1. CDR1 and CDR2 (germline): SGHVS, FQNEAQ. V gave up 5 bases and J gave up 5 bases; unmatched junction bases: 8. This CDR3 region has 15 residues. CDR3 protein: CASSPRDRGLETQYF. The DNA for the CDR3 is TGTGCCAGCAGCCCCCGGGACAGGGGTTTGGAGACCCAGTACTTC. Supplemented by reference TRBV7-8 and TRBJ2-5, the full variable domain reads GAGVSQSPRYKVAKRGQDVALRCDPISGHVSLFWYQQALGQGPEFLTYFQNEAQLDKSGLPSDRFFAERPEGSVSTLKIQRTQQEDSAVYLCASSPRDRGLETQYFGPGTRLLVL.

This chain joins TRBV3-1 (or the pseudogene TRBV3-2) and TRBJ2-6; perhaps TRBD2 as D (5 bases). The ends were cut back, 0 bases at V and 0 bases at J, with 9 bases in the middle. The CDR3 runs to 17 residues. Germline V gene sequence: CDR1 LGHDT, CDR2 YNNKEL (reference sequence). The CDR3 protein is CASSQDWRASGANVLTF. The CDR3 DNA reads TGTGCCAGCAGCCAAGATTGGCGGGCCTCTGGGGCCAACGTCCTGACTTTC.

The chain carries TRBV27 and TRBJ1-6, with a weak D call TRBD1 (6 bases). Trimming pared 8 bases from V and 10 bases from J, leaving 15 bases between. This CDR3 is 13 amino acids long. In germline, CDR1 is MNHEY, CDR2 SMNVEV (reference sequence). The chain's CDR3 is CASWGQGNSPLHF. In nucleotides, the CDR3 is TGTGCCAGCTGGGGGCAGGGCAACTCACCCCTCCACTTT.

In its sample, this clone was seen a few times. The V and J genes are TRBV15 and TRBJ1-5, with no clear D. The germline V gene encodes CDR1 LNHNV and CDR2 YYDKDF (reference sequence). This CDR3 region has 13 residues. V gave up 5 bases and J gave up 4 bases, with 9 bases separating them. The CDR3: CATSPIGNQPQHF. CDR3 coding DNA: TGTGCCACCAGCCCCATCGGGAATCAGCCCCAGCATTTT.

Comments on this clone: This same CDR3 is encoded by further DNA sequences in the sample. The chain joins TRBV6-5 to TRBJ2-7, with TRBD2 matching over 12 bases. V shed 6 bases, J shed 4 bases, and the junction held 7 bases outside the gene matches. Looked up from germline, CDR1 is MNHEY and CDR2 is SVGAGI. This CDR3 region has 15 residues. CDR3 sequence reads: CASRPGTSGSYEQYF. CDR3 nucleotides: TGTGCCAGCAGACCCGGGACTAGCGGGTCATACGAGCAGTACTTC.

This clone was picked up a small number of times. The chain recombines TRBV27 with TRBJ2-7; 9 bases align to TRBD1. J was trimmed by 4 bases and V by 2 bases; bases with no gene match: 3. This CDR3 has 14 amino acids. Germline V gene sequence: CDR1 MNHEY, CDR2 SMNVEV (reference sequence). Here the CDR3 reads CASSLTGGLYEQYF. The CDR3 DNA is TGTGCCAGCAGTTTAACAGGGGGCTTGTACGAGCAGTACTTC.

This clone was counted only a few times. The chain has TRBV4-1 and TRBJ2-1; 7 nucleotides match TRBD2. Trimming took 0 bases from V and 1 from J; bases not matched to a gene: 3. The CDR3 has 16 residues. Germline V gene lookup returns CDR1 MGHRA and CDR2 YSYEKL. This chain's CDR3 is CASSQDRTRSYNEQFF. As DNA, the CDR3 is TGCGCCAGCAGCCAAGATAGGACTAGGTCCTACAATGAGCAGTTCTTC.

The chain is built from TRBV21-1 and TRBJ1-5; the table names TRBD1, a call not compared with the DNA. TRBV21-1 is a documented pseudogene. The CDR3 length is 17 residues. CDR3 DNA sequence: TGTGCCAGCAGCAAGGCCCCCTTTTTGCAGGGGGCTAAGCCCCAGCATTTT. It encodes CASSKAPFLQGAKPQHF.

Concerning this clone itself: The sample holds other DNA sequences that translate to the same CDR3. The CDR3 bases are TGCGCCAGCAGCTTCAGGGGAGAGCAGTACTTC. It encodes CASSFRGEQYF. V is TRBV5-1 and J is TRBJ2-7, with TRBD1 as a possible D gene (6 bases). Germline V lookup: CDR1 SGHRS, CDR2 YFSETQ. The CDR3 spans 11 residues. V was cut by 2 bases and J by 7 bases, with 7 bases left in between.

The V and J genes are TRBV28 and TRBJ1-5, with TRBD1 identical over 8 bases. The CDR3 has 15 residues. Trimming at V came to 3 bases and at J to 5 bases, leaving 6 bases not matched to a gene. The germline gives CDR1 MDHEN, CDR2 SYDVKM. The CDR3 nucleotides are TGTGCCAGCAGTTTCCCCACCAGGGGGCATCAGCCCCAGCATTTT. It yields the protein CASSFPTRGHQPQHF.

This chain joins TRBV7-2 and TRBJ1-6, with 9 bases aligning to TRBD1. The CDR3 has 14 residues. The J segment lost 9 bases and the V segment lost 7 bases, leaving 7 bases of the junction unmatched. Germline V lookup: CDR1 SGHTA, CDR2 FQGNSA. CDR3 coding DNA: TGTGCCAGCACCTTGACAGGGGGGGTTTCACCCCTCCACTTT. Its protein is CASTLTGGVSPLHF.

For this clone: Other DNA sequences in this sample translate to the same CDR3. The chain uses TRBV28 and TRBJ1-1; D might be TRBD1 (6 bases). Deletions cut 2 bases from V and 5 bases from J, with 12 bases between. Germline lookup yields CDR1 MDHEN and CDR2 SYDVKM. The CDR3 length is 14 residues. CDR3 bases: TGTGCCAGCAGTTTAGGCAGGGGACGGACTGAAGCTTTCTTT. Its protein is CASSLGRGRTEAFF. Drawing the rest from reference TRBV28 and TRBJ1-1, the complete variable domain is DVKVTQSSRYLVKRTGEKVFLECVQDMDHENMFWYRQDPGLGLRLIYFSYDVKMKEKGDIPEGYSVSREKKERFSLILESASTNQTSMYLCASSLGRGRTEAFFGQGTRLTVV.

The chain employs TRBV7-2 and TRBJ2-3; TRBD2 matches 7 bases. The CDR3 loop spans 15 amino acids. V was clipped by 4 bases and J by 1 base; unmatched bases: 5. CDR1 and CDR2 from the germline V gene are SGHTA and FQGNSA. CDR3 DNA sequence: TGTGCCAGCAGCTCCTCCAGCGGGGGCACAGATACGCAGTATTTT. It is translated as CASSSSSGGTDTQYF.

This clone was detected only once. One end of the junction fails to match germline, which may point to a read error. The J gene is TRBJ2-7, the V gene TRBV28; maybe TRBD1 (6 bases). CDR3 length equals 11 residues. Germline values: CDR1 MDHEN, CDR2 SYDVKM. The chain's CDR3 is CASSGNRAGHF. Here the CDR3 DNA reads TGTGCCAGCAGCGGAAACAGGGCTGGGCACTTC.

This clone was picked up one time. This chain uses TRBV28 with TRBJ1-5, with D unresolved. The germline gives CDR1 MDHEN, CDR2 SYDVKM. CDR3 length equals 14 residues. Trimming took off 3 bases at V and 0 bases at J, with 6 bases between the two ends. This CDR3 is CASSFSRSNQPQHF. CDR3 DNA sequence: TGTGCCAGCAGTTTTTCTCGTAGCAATCAGCCCCAGCATTTT.

For this clone: A read error may produce the germline difference seen at one junction end. The V call is TRBV2, the J call TRBJ1-6; TRBD1 agrees at 7 bases. Germline CDR1 reads SNHLY; CDR2 reads FYNNEI. CDR3 length: 15 residues. This chain's CDR3 is CASSRTGSHNSPFHF. The CDR3 DNA follows: TGTGCCAGCAGCAGGACAGGAAGTCATAATTCACCCTTCCACTTT.

This chain connects TRBV7-2 to TRBJ2-7; TRBD1 agrees at 7 bases. This CDR3 has 16 residues. Germline lookup yields CDR1 SGHTA and CDR2 FQGNSA. V shed 6 bases, J shed 3 bases, and the junction held 14 bases outside the gene matches. The CDR3 nucleotides read TGTGCCAGCAGGCTCTCAGGGTGGGACAGCCTCTACGAGCAGTACTTC. Protein sequence: CASRLSGWDSLYEQYF. Full variable domain (outside the CDR3, taken from reference TRBV7-2 and TRBJ2-7): GAGVSQSPSNKVTEKGKDVELRCDPISGHTALYWYRQSLGQGLEFLIYFQGNSAPDKSGLPSDRFSAERTGGSVSTLTIQRTQQEDSAVYLCASRLSGWDSLYEQYFGPGTRLTVT.

This clone showed up just a few times. The chain carries TRBV7-9 and TRBJ1-2, with 7 bases matching TRBD1. The CDR3 runs to 13 residues. Losses at the gene ends were 3 bases for V and 6 bases for J; bases not matched to a gene: 4. The germline gives CDR1 SEHNR, CDR2 FQNEAQ (reference sequence). For the CDR3, the DNA is TGTGCCAGCAGCTTTGACAGGGTCCATGGCTACACCTTC. The encoded protein is CASSFDRVHGYTF. The whole variable domain, remainder taken from reference TRBV7-9 and TRBJ1-2, is DTGVSQNPRHKITKRGQNVTFRCDPISEHNRLYWYRQTLGQGPEFLTYFQNEAQLEKSRLLSDRFSAERPKGSFSTLEIQRTEQGDSAMYLCASSFDRVHGYTFGSGTRLTVV.

Concerning this clone itself: Sequence at one end of the junction differs from germline and may be a read error. The chain recombines TRBV4-1 with TRBJ1-1; D is ambiguous. This CDR3 spans 15 amino acids. Germline V gene sequence: CDR1 MGHRA, CDR2 YSYEKL. The CDR3 is CASGQLSPESTEAFF. The CDR3 coding sequence is TGCGCCAGCGGCCAACTTAGCCCTGAATCCACTGAAGCTTTCTTT.

This rearrangement joins TRBV5-1 to TRBJ2-7; TRBD2 aligns across 8 bases. J lost 0 bases, V lost 0 bases, and 8 bases had no gene match. Germline CDR1 SGHRS, CDR2 YFSETQ. The CDR3 consists of 17 residues. CDR3 in amino acids: CASSLVVISGASYEQYF. The CDR3 DNA follows: TGCGCCAGCAGCTTGGTAGTCATTAGCGGGGCCTCCTACGAGCAGTACTTC.